The 15 T cell receptor beta chains below come from one sample, sequenced in a study of blood T cell repertoires in COVID-19. Repertoires were generated with immunoSEQ multiplex PCR, while TCRdb's copy carries only in-frame clones and drops some. The data hold roughly 410,000 clones, with about 90% observed a single time. The specimen sequenced was peripheral blood. These receptors came from a man between 35 and 55 years old with acute or convalescent COVID-19.

The rearrangement uses TRBV5-1 and TRBJ2-7; the match to TRBD2 covers 8 bases. The CDR3 has 13 residues. In germline, CDR1 is SGHRS, CDR2 YFSETQ. V was clipped by 3 bases and J by 6 bases; unmatched bases: 5. DNA of the CDR3: TGCGCCAGCAGCTCGTACGGGAGGGGCGAGCAGTACTTC. It encodes CASSSYGRGEQYF.

This clone has a single count. This chain connects TRBV19 to TRBJ2-1; TRBD2 matches at 9 bases. The CDR3 spans 14 residues. The germline gives CDR1 LNHDA, CDR2 SQIVND (reference sequence). The V segment lost 5 bases and the J segment 10 bases; nucleotides outside the gene matches: 9. The CDR3 loop is CASSLAGELGEQFF. The DNA for the CDR3 is TGTGCCAGTAGTTTAGCGGGGGAGTTAGGGGAGCAGTTCTTC.

The chain is built from TRBV29-1 and TRBJ2-1; TRBD1 is a possible D gene (6 bases). CDR1 is SQVTM, CDR2 ANQGSEA, per germline. The CDR3 extends over 13 amino acids. Trimming cost V 6 bases and J 7 bases, with 16 bases left between them. The CDR3 nucleotides are TGCAGCGTGCAAGGGGGAGAGGAAAATGAGCAGTTCTTC. Translating it yields CSVQGGEENEQFF.

The gene calls are TRBV6-2 or TRBV6-3 and TRBJ2-7; 7 positions agree with TRBD1. Germline trimming cut 6 bases from V and 13 bases from J; bases unmatched to any gene: 9. CDR1 is MNHEY, CDR2 SVGEGT, per germline. This CDR3 contains 11 residues. This CDR3 is CASSLGQDLYF. The CDR3 DNA follows: TGTGCCAGCAGCCTCGGACAGGACCTATACTTC.

The chain combines TRBV4-1 with TRBJ1-5; tentative D call: TRBD1 (5 bases). CDR1 and CDR2 from the germline V gene are MGHRA and YSYEKL. The V end lost 3 bases, the J end lost 1 base, and 16 bases lay between the germline ends. This CDR3 has 17 residues. The CDR3 reads CASSHSLGRGSNQPQHF. The DNA for the CDR3 is TGCGCCAGCAGCCACTCCTTGGGGAGGGGCAGCAATCAGCCCCAGCATTTT.

This chain uses TRBV19 with TRBJ2-3; the D is unclear. Germline assignment: CDR1 LNHDA and CDR2 SQIVND (reference sequence). Trimming took off 4 bases at V and 6 bases at J, with 8 bases between the two ends. The CDR3 loop spans 12 amino acids. The CDR3 sequence: CASSSLMDTQYF. For the CDR3, the DNA is TGTGCCAGTAGTAGCCTAATGGATACGCAGTATTTT.

CDR3 DNA sequence: TGTGCCAGCAAACTGACAGGGTGGGATGAAAAACTGTTTTTT. Amino acids: CASKLTGWDEKLFF. V and J are TRBV2 and TRBJ1-4, with 7 bases that match TRBD1. J was trimmed by 6 bases and V by 7 bases; bases with no gene match: 8. The CDR3 is made up of 14 amino acids. CDR1 is SNHLY, CDR2 FYNNEI, per germline.

V usage is TRBV7-9 and J usage is TRBJ2-3, with 10 bases that match TRBD2. Germline V gene lookup returns CDR1 SEHNR and CDR2 FQNEAQ (reference sequence). V shed 4 bases and J 4 bases; nucleotides not matched to a gene: 8. The CDR3 is 16 amino acids. In DNA, the CDR3 is TGTGCCAGCAGCTACTCTAGCGGGGGTAGCGCAGATACGCAGTATTTT. This translates into CASSYSSGGSADTQYF.

The V call is TRBV30, the J call TRBJ1-1; D possibly corresponds to TRBD1 (6 bases). The CDR3 spans 13 residues. CDR1 GTSNPN and CDR2 SVGIG come from the germline V gene (reference sequence). Trimming stripped 1 base from V and 3 bases from J, with 9 bases between. The CDR3 spells CAWSDRADTEAFF. DNA for the CDR3: TGTGCCTGGAGTGACAGGGCGGACACTGAAGCTTTCTTT.

The chain uses TRBV28 and TRBJ2-7; 9 nucleotides match TRBD2. The germline V gene has CDR1 MDHEN and CDR2 SYDVKM. The V gene end was trimmed by 10 bases and the J gene end by 0 bases; junction bases not matched to a gene: 7. The CDR3 loop spans 14 amino acids. CDR3 amino acids: CAIRVAGDSYEQYF. In DNA form, the CDR3 reads TGTGCCATCCGTGTAGCGGGAGACTCCTACGAGCAGTACTTC. Drawing the rest from reference TRBV28 and TRBJ2-7, the complete variable domain is DVKVTQSSRYLVKRTGEKVFLECVQDMDHENMFWYRQDPGLGLRLIYFSYDVKMKEKGDIPEGYSVSREKKERFSLILESASTNQTSMYLCAIRVAGDSYEQYFGPGTRLTVT.

The V gene is TRBV6-2 or TRBV6-3, the J gene TRBJ1-2; D perhaps matches TRBD1 (6 bases). CDR1 MNHEY and CDR2 SVGEGT come from the germline V gene. The ends were cut back, 4 bases at V and 8 bases at J, with 17 bases in the middle. The CDR3 consists of 14 residues. CDR3 region: CASSFPTGGGGYTF. The CDR3 DNA is TGTGCCAGCAGTTTTCCGACAGGAGGAGGCGGCTACACCTTC.

This clone was seen a single time. The rearrangement joins TRBV7-9 to TRBJ1-5; D gene ambiguous. CDR1 is SEHNR and CDR2 is FQNEAQ in the germline V gene (reference sequence). Trimming took 5 bases from V and 0 from J, leaving 20 bases between them. This CDR3 contains 18 residues. Written as DNA, the CDR3 is TGTGCCAGCAGCCATCACTCGGTCAGGAAAGATAGCAATCAGCCCCAGCATTTT. It encodes CASSHHSVRKDSNQPQHF. Full variable domain (outside the CDR3, taken from reference TRBV7-9 and TRBJ1-5): DTGVSQNPRHKITKRGQNVTFRCDPISEHNRLYWYRQTLGQGPEFLTYFQNEAQLEKSRLLSDRFSAERPKGSFSTLEIQRTEQGDSAMYLCASSHHSVRKDSNQPQHFGDGTRLSIL.

V is TRBV13 and J is TRBJ2-1; possible D gene TRBD1, 6 bases. Germline V CDR1 and CDR2: PRHDT, FYEKMQ (reference sequence). The CDR3 extends over 15 amino acids. V was shortened by 1 base and J by 5 bases, with 12 bases between the two germline ends. CDR3 nucleotides: TGTGCCAGCAGCTTAGTGGGGGCCGCGAACAATGAGCAGTTCTTC. Residues: CASSLVGAANNEQFF.

This clone was counted a single time. This chain joins TRBV18 and TRBJ2-1; D is perhaps TRBD1 (6 bases). Germline CDR1 is KGHSH and CDR2 is LQKENI. The CDR3 totals 11 residues. The ends were cut back, 1 base at V and 14 bases at J, with 9 bases in the middle. The chain's CDR3 is CASSPREGEFF. CDR3 coding DNA: TGTGCCAGCTCACCACGAGAGGGGGAGTTCTTC.

This chain joins TRBV28 and TRBJ1-5; D call uncertain. This CDR3 contains 12 residues. V lost 5 bases and J lost 5, with 7 bases in between. From germline, CDR1 is MDHEN and CDR2 SYDVKM. The CDR3 DNA is TGTGCCAGCAGTCCCTTCGATCAGCCCCAGCATTTT. It yields the protein CASSPFDQPQHF.